This T cell receptor (beta chain) was sequenced for a study of OX40 agonist ivuxolimab in advanced cancers. The CDR3 is made up of 14 amino acids. Trimming removed 5 bases at V and 3 bases at J, with 10 bases between. Per germline, CDR1 MNHNS and CDR2 SASEGT. Using immunoSEQ multiplex PCR, the repertoire was profiled, and TCRdb retains in-frame clones only, with some absent. The table lists approximately 87,000 clones, just over 85% of them singletons. The J gene is TRBJ2-2, the V gene TRBV6-1, with D possibly being TRBD2 (6 bases). The TCR originated in an adult with an advanced solid tumor such as melanoma, head and neck, liver or kidney cancer. This specimen consisted of CD4+ or CD8+ T cells sorted from blood, obtained in a trial of the OX40 agonist ivuxolimab. CDR3 bases: TGTGCCAGCAGTCCCGGGGGAGACACCGGGGAGCTGTTTTTT. It yields the protein CASSPGGDTGELFF.